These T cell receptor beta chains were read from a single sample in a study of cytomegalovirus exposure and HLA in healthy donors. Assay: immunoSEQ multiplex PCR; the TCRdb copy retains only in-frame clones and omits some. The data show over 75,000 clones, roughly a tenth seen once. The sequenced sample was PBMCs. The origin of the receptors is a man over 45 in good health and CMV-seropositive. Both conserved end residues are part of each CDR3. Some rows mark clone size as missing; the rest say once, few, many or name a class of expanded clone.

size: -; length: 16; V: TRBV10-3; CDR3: CAISESLTSGDNEQFF
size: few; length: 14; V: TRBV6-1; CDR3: CASRPGGEGNTIYF
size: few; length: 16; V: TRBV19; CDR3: CATSRRAGGPQVELFF
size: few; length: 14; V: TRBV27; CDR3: CASSFYRVYDEQFF
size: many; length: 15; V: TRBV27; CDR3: CASSMGLAGVGEQFF
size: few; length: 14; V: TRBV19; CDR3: CASSGGRFGNEQFF
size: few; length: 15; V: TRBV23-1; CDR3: CASSTGTGDGETQYF
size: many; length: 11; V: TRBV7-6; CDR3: CASSLTGAVFF
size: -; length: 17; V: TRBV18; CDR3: CASSIPVTATSPGELFF
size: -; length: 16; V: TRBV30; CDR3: CAWSGREGYSGNTIYF
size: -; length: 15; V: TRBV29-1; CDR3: CSPGTSGSPSHEQYF
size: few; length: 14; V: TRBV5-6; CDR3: CASSWGQVGEKLFF
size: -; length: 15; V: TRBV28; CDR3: CASSLWDRSGNTIYF
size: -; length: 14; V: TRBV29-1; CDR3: CSIWGTSSYNEQFF
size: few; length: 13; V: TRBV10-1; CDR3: CASSAQGAGEQFF
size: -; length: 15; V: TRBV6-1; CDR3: CASEKEGTRIYEQYF
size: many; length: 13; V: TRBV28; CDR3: CASRQGTYYEQYF
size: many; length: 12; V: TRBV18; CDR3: CASSLSTYEQYF
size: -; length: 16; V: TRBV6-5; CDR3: CASSYTPVGSSYEQYF
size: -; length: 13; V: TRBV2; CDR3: CASKAGGYNEQFF
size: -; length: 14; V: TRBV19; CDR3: CASWDRENTGELFF
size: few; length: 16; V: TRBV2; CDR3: CASSRSRLAGAYEQYF
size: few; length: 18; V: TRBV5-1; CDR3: CASSLDPSTGRNTGELFF
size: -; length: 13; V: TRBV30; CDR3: CAWEQRRGETQYF
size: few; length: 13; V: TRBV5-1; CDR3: CASRRESTDTQYF
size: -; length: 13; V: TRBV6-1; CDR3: CASRVAGDYEQYF
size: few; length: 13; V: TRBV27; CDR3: CASSFLGEYEQYF
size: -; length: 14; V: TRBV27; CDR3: CASSYTDSREKLFF
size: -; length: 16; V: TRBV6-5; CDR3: CASSYDLGTSGNEQFF
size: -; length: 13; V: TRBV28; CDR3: CVSSAGVGTEAFF
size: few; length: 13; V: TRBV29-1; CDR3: CSVGQDSNQPQHF
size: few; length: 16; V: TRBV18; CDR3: CASSPPTSGDYNEQFF
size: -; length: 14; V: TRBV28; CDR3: CASSTSTGAYEQYF
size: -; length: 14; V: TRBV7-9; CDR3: CASSLSGAGQPQHF
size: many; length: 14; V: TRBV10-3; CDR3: CAISTGTMNTEAFF
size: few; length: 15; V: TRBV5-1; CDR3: CASSLSARSPDTQYF
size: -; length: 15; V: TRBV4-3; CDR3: CASSSDTLLNQPQHF
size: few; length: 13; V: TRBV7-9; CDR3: CASSLVGASEQYF
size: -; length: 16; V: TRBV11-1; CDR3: CASSTGLADIQETQYF
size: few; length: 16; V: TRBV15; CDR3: CATSRGTSGSALEQYF
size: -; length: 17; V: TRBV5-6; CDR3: CASSPLVLGTGAYEQYF
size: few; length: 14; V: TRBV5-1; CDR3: CATSGGEGGETQYF
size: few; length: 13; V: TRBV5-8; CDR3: CASSVGTSREQYF
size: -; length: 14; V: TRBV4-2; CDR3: CASSQGLAADTQYF
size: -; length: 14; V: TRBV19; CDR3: CASNNQGYNSPLHF
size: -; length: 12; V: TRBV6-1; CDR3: CASSEGPGEQYF
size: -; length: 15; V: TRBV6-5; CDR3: CASITVGNSGNTIYF
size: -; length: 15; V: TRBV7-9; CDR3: CASSPGTSGNNEQFF
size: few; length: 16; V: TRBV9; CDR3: CASSVGLAGVTGELFF
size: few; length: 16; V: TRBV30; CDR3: CAWGRGSSGSTDTQYF
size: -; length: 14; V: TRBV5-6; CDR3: CASSVRGDNSPLHF
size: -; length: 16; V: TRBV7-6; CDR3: CASSPDRGPSIYGYTF
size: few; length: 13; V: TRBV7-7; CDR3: CASSLEGVHEQYF
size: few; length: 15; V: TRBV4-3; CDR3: CASSQGTVSGNTIYF
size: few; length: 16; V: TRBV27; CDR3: CASSLNNRGAGNTIYF
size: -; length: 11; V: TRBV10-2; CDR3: CAILQGTEAFF